The T cell receptor beta chain under discussion was sequenced for a study of beta chain features in type 1 diabetes. The wider study: In age, gender and cell yields, patients were similar to healthy donors. Study outcomes and limitations: TCRB repertoires of naive, central memory and Treg cells appeared more similar among patients than among healthy donors.

Purity exceeding 95% was reached by all sorted populations. Every bit of the isolated RNA underwent reverse transcription, so sequencing read expressed TCRB transcripts. Libraries were prepared by immunoSEQ multiplex PCR; TCRdb keeps only in-frame clonotypes and omits some of them. Among around 190,000 clones listed, about an eighth were seen once. The germline V and J ends were trimmed by 2 bases and 6 bases, with 6 bases remaining between them. The CDR3 has 12 amino acids. Germline CDR1 and CDR2: MNHGY and SAAAGT. On this clone itself: Its antigen is unidentified.

V and J are TRBV6-8 and TRBJ2-3; possibly TRBD2 for D (6 bases). Sequencing input: central memory CD4+ T cells from blood. This TCR came from a woman aged 18-29 years in good health. Written as DNA, the CDR3 is TGTGCCAGCAGTTACGGGAGGGATACGCAGTATTTT. Its translation: CASSYGRDTQYF.